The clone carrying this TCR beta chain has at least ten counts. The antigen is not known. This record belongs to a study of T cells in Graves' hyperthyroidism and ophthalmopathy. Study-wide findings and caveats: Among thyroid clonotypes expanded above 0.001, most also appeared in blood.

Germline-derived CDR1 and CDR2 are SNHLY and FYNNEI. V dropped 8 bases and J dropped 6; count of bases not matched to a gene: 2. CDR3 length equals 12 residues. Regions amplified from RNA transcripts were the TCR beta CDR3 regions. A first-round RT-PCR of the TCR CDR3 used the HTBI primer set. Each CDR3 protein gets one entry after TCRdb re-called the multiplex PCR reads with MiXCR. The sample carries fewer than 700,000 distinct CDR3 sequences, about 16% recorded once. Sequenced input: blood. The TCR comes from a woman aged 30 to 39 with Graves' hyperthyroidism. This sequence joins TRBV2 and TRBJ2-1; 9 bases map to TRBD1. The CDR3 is CASYRGLNEQFF. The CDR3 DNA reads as TGTGCCAGCTACAGGGGGCTCAATGAGCAGTTCTTC.